What follows are 4 T cell receptor beta chains derived from one specimen sequenced in a study of T-cell reconstitution after alpha-beta-depleted transplantation in children. Unique molecular identifiers were incorporated during preparation of the TCRbeta library. TCRdb re-analysed the PCR reads in MiXCR, keeping a single row per CDR3 protein. The sample records around 270,000 distinct CDR3 sequences, 10% being singletons. Specimen: PBMCs, collected before TCRalphabeta/CD19-depleted stem cell transplant. The receptors shown here come from a boy under two years old with acute myeloid leukemia, due to receive a stem cell transplant.

This clonotype turned up a few times. The CDR3 DNA reads TGTGCCAGCAGCTTAAAGGGATGGGGCACAGATACGCAGTATTTT. The encoded protein is CASSLKGWGTDTQYF. The V and J genes are TRBV7-2 and TRBJ2-3, with D hard to call. Germline V CDR1 and CDR2: SGHTA, FQGNSA. With 2 bases removed from V and 1 base from J, the gap between germline ends came to 10 bases. This CDR3 region has 15 residues.

This clonotype was seen repeatedly, ten times or more. CDR3 sequence reads: CASIDRSDTQYF. Here the CDR3 DNA reads TGTGCCAGCATCGACAGGTCAGATACGCAGTATTTT. This sequence joins TRBV5-5 and TRBJ2-3; D is perhaps TRBD1 (6 bases). The CDR3 contains 12 residues. The V end lost 6 bases, the J end lost 4 bases, and 9 bases lay between the germline ends. From germline, CDR1 is SGHKS and CDR2 YYEKEE (reference sequence).

This clonotype was detected many times. This chain uses TRBV7-9 with TRBJ2-2, with D unresolved. V was trimmed by 5 bases and J by 7 bases, leaving 8 bases between them. The CDR3 has 12 amino acids. CDR1 and CDR2 (germline): SEHNR, FQNEAQ (reference sequence). The CDR3 loop is CASSQGNGELFF. DNA of the CDR3: TGTGCCAGCAGCCAAGGGAACGGGGAGCTGTTTTTT. Supplemented by reference TRBV7-9 and TRBJ2-2, the full variable domain reads DTGVSQNPRHKITKRGQNVTFRCDPISEHNRLYWYRQTLGQGPEFLTYFQNEAQLEKSRLLSDRFSAERPKGSFSTLEIQRTEQGDSAMYLCASSQGNGELFFGEGSRLTVL.

This clonotype was detected ten times or more. The chain has TRBV4-2 and TRBJ1-6; 8 nucleotides line up with TRBD1. The CDR3 extends over 16 amino acids. Germline assignment: CDR1 LGHNA and CDR2 YNFKEQ. The ends lost 0 bases at V and 8 bases at J; junction bases unmatched: 6. CDR3 DNA sequence: TGTGCCAGCAGCCAAGATCCCGGGACAGGTGATTCACCCCTCCACTTT. Translation: CASSQDPGTGDSPLHF.